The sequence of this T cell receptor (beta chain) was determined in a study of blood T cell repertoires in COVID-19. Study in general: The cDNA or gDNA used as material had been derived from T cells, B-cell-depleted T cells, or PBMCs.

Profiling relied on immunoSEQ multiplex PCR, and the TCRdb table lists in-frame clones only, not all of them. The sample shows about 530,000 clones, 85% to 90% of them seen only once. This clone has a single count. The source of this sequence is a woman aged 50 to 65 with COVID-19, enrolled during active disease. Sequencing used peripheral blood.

In nucleotides, the CDR3 is TGTGCCAGCAGTCGGACAGGGACTTATGGCTACACCTTC. Its protein is CASSRTGTYGYTF. This chain connects TRBV6-5 to TRBJ1-2; 8 nucleotides line up with TRBD1. This CDR3 region has 13 residues. V gave up 5 bases and J gave up 5 bases; unmatched junction bases: 4. The germline CDR1 and CDR2 sequences are MNHEY and SVGAGI.